Listed below are T cell receptor beta chains from one sample, sequenced in a study of shared clonotypes between healthy human individuals. Libraries were prepared by immunoSEQ multiplex PCR; TCRdb keeps only in-frame clonotypes and omits some of them. The sample lists about 960,000 clones, around 80% occurring once. Sequencing was done on a sample of memory CD4+ T cells sorted from blood. The receptors were sampled from a man between 18 and 29 years old in good health. CDR3s include the opening cysteine and the closing phenylalanine or tryptophan. The D gene is left open where the match is weak. Size tells how often a clone was seen (once, few, many) or the class of an expanded clone, and some rows leave it out.

v_call: TRBV30
j_call: TRBJ1-2
d_call: .
clone_size: .
cdr3_nt: TGTGCCTGGAGTGTAGGGGTGTGGGGAGGCTACACCTTC
cdr3_aa: CAWSVGVWGGYTF

v_call: TRBV21-1
j_call: TRBJ2-1
d_call: .
clone_size: .
cdr3_nt: TGTGCCAGCAGCAATCTCGGGGGCCTTGTAAATGAGCAGTTCTTC
cdr3_aa: CASSNLGGLVNEQFF

v_call: TRBV29-1
j_call: TRBJ1-1
d_call: .
clone_size: .
cdr3_nt: TGCAGCGTTGGACTGAACACTGAAGCTTTCTTT
cdr3_aa: CSVGLNTEAFF

v_call: TRBV6-5
j_call: TRBJ2-5
d_call: TRBD2
clone_size: .
cdr3_nt: TGTGCCAGCAGTTACTCGGTTAGCGGGTGGGAGACCCAGTACTTC
cdr3_aa: CASSYSVSGWETQYF

v_call: TRBV6-5
j_call: TRBJ1-6
d_call: .
clone_size: many
cdr3_nt: TGTGCCAGCACTGGACAGTCCTATAATTCACCCCTCCACTTT
cdr3_aa: CASTGQSYNSPLHF

v_call: TRBV27
j_call: TRBJ2-3
d_call: .
clone_size: .
cdr3_nt: TGTGCCAGCACCAATGACAGGACGCCGAGCACAGATACGCAGTATTTT
cdr3_aa: CASTNDRTPSTDTQYF

v_call: TRBV5-1
j_call: TRBJ2-3
d_call: .
clone_size: once
cdr3_nt: TGCGCCAGCAGCTTGGGGGGTTCCACAGATACGCAGTATTTT
cdr3_aa: CASSLGGSTDTQYF

v_call: TRBV7-2
j_call: TRBJ1-2
d_call: .
clone_size: .
cdr3_nt: TGTGCCAGCAGCTTACAGCGCCCTACACGGACGTCGAACTATGGCTACACCTTC
cdr3_aa: CASSLQRPTRTSNYGYTF

v_call: TRBV11-2
j_call: TRBJ1-5
d_call: TRBD1
clone_size: .
cdr3_nt: TGTGCCAGCAGCGAAGGGAGGGGGCAGCAGCCCCAGCATTTT
cdr3_aa: CASSEGRGQQPQHF

v_call: TRBV6-1
j_call: TRBJ1-5
d_call: .
clone_size: .
cdr3_nt: TGTGCCAGCAGTGAAGACAGGGCGTTAGGAGATAGCAATCAGCCCCAGCATTTT
cdr3_aa: CASSEDRALGDSNQPQHF

v_call: TRBV6-5
j_call: TRBJ1-2
d_call: .
clone_size: .
cdr3_nt: TGTGCCAGCAGTTACTCGCCCAGCGGCTATGGCTACACCTTC
cdr3_aa: CASSYSPSGYGYTF

v_call: TRBV5-1
j_call: TRBJ2-5
d_call: .
clone_size: .
cdr3_nt: TGCGCCAGCAGCTCCGCCGGACTACCTAAAGAGACCCAGTACTTC
cdr3_aa: CASSSAGLPKETQYF

v_call: TRBV18
j_call: TRBJ2-3
d_call: .
clone_size: few
cdr3_nt: TGTGCCAGCTCACCACCCAGCACAGATACGCAGTATTTT
cdr3_aa: CASSPPSTDTQYF

v_call: TRBV19
j_call: TRBJ2-5
d_call: .
clone_size: .
cdr3_nt: TGTGCCAGTTGCAACTCGGGCTGGGAGACCCAGTACTTC
cdr3_aa: CASCNSGWETQYF

v_call: TRBV18
j_call: TRBJ1-4
d_call: .
clone_size: .
cdr3_nt: TGTGCCAGCTCACGGGGGGGCTCCGGGAGTGAAAAACTGTTTTTT
cdr3_aa: CASSRGGSGSEKLFF

v_call: TRBV5-6
j_call: TRBJ2-7
d_call: TRBD2
clone_size: many
cdr3_nt: TGTGCCAGCAGCTTATCGGGACTAGCGGGTAAGCAGTACTTC
cdr3_aa: CASSLSGLAGKQYF

v_call: TRBV29-1
j_call: TRBJ2-2
d_call: TRBD1
clone_size: .
cdr3_nt: TGCAGCGTCCGGGACAGCCAGTTCACCGGGGAGCTGTTTTTT
cdr3_aa: CSVRDSQFTGELFF

v_call: TRBV7-9
j_call: TRBJ2-1
d_call: .
clone_size: .
cdr3_nt: TGTGCCATCGTAAAGGGGGGGAGCTCCTACAATGAGCAGTTCTTC
cdr3_aa: CAIVKGGSSYNEQFF

v_call: TRBV6-5
j_call: TRBJ1-1
d_call: TRBD1
clone_size: .
cdr3_nt: TGTGCCAGCAGTTATAGGGCAGGGGGAAGCACTGAAGCTTTCTTT
cdr3_aa: CASSYRAGGSTEAFF

v_call: TRBV12-5
j_call: TRBJ1-2
d_call: .
clone_size: .
cdr3_nt: TGTGCTTCCTGGGAGGGGCAGGGTGGCTACACCTTC
cdr3_aa: CASWEGQGGYTF

v_call: TRBV30
j_call: TRBJ1-1
d_call: TRBD1
clone_size: few
cdr3_nt: TGTGCCTGGACACAGGACAGGGACCAAGCTTTCTTT
cdr3_aa: CAWTQDRDQAFF

v_call: TRBV30
j_call: TRBJ1-4
d_call: .
clone_size: .
cdr3_nt: TGTGCCTGGGACTCGGGGACTAATGAAAAACTGTTTTTT
cdr3_aa: CAWDSGTNEKLFF

v_call: TRBV5-4
j_call: TRBJ1-2
d_call: .
clone_size: few
cdr3_nt: TGTGCCAGCAGCTCTACGACAGGAAGCGGCTATGGCTACACCTTC
cdr3_aa: CASSSTTGSGYGYTF

v_call: TRBV7-3
j_call: TRBJ2-7
d_call: .
clone_size: .
cdr3_nt: TGTGCCAGCAGCCCTATGGGGGGGCCGACCTACGAGCAGTACTTC
cdr3_aa: CASSPMGGPTYEQYF

v_call: TRBV27
j_call: TRBJ2-7
d_call: TRBD2
clone_size: once
cdr3_nt: TGTGCCAGCCGGCCCGACGGGACTAGCGCTGGGTGGGTAAACGAGCAGTACTTC
cdr3_aa: CASRPDGTSAGWVNEQYF

v_call: TRBV5-1
j_call: TRBJ2-2
d_call: .
clone_size: .
cdr3_nt: TGCGCCAGCAGCTTGGCAGCAGGGAACACCGGGGAGCTGTTTTTT
cdr3_aa: CASSLAAGNTGELFF

v_call: TRBV11-2
j_call: TRBJ2-3
d_call: TRBD2
clone_size: .
cdr3_nt: TGTGCCAGCAGCTCGGGACTAGCGGGGAGGAATACGCAGTATTTT
cdr3_aa: CASSSGLAGRNTQYF

v_call: TRBV29-1
j_call: TRBJ2-5
d_call: TRBD2
clone_size: .
cdr3_nt: TGCAGCGTACCCTCCCGGGGGGGCCTACAAGAGACCCAGTACTTC
cdr3_aa: CSVPSRGGLQETQYF

v_call: TRBV7-9
j_call: TRBJ2-5
d_call: TRBD1
clone_size: .
cdr3_nt: TGTGCCAGCAGCGCCGGACAGGGCGGGCAGAGAGAGACCCAGTACTTC
cdr3_aa: CASSAGQGGQRETQYF

v_call: TRBV5-4
j_call: TRBJ2-1
d_call: .
clone_size: .
cdr3_nt: TGTGCCAGCAGCTCCCGGGCCACACCCTGGGGGCAGTTCTTC
cdr3_aa: CASSSRATPWGQFF

v_call: TRBV19
j_call: TRBJ2-1
d_call: TRBD1
clone_size: .
cdr3_nt: TGTGCCAGTAGTATAGACTCCGGGACAGGGGGGAATTGGCAGTTCTTC
cdr3_aa: CASSIDSGTGGNWQFF

v_call: TRBV10-3
j_call: TRBJ2-3
d_call: TRBD1
clone_size: .
cdr3_nt: TGTGCCATCAGTGACTCGGACAGGGGATACACAGATACGCAGTATTTT
cdr3_aa: CAISDSDRGYTDTQYF

v_call: TRBV6-5
j_call: TRBJ1-6
d_call: .
clone_size: few
cdr3_nt: TGTGCCAGCAGTGAAGGCTCACCCCTCCACTTT
cdr3_aa: CASSEGSPLHF

v_call: TRBV18
j_call: TRBJ1-5
d_call: TRBD1
clone_size: .
cdr3_nt: TGTGCCAGCTCACCAGGGGACAGGAATCAGCCCCAGCATTTT
cdr3_aa: CASSPGDRNQPQHF

v_call: TRBV14
j_call: TRBJ2-2
d_call: .
clone_size: .
cdr3_nt: TGTGCCAGCAGCCACCCTTGGGGGGTAACCGGGGAGCTGTTTTTT
cdr3_aa: CASSHPWGVTGELFF

v_call: TRBV11-3
j_call: TRBJ2-3
d_call: .
clone_size: .
cdr3_nt: TGTGCCAGCAGCTTAGACGGGATAGATACGCAGTATTTT
cdr3_aa: CASSLDGIDTQYF

v_call: TRBV7-9
j_call: TRBJ2-5
d_call: .
clone_size: .
cdr3_nt: TGTGCCAGCAGCAGGGGACACGCGGGGGAGACCCAGTACTTC
cdr3_aa: CASSRGHAGETQYF

v_call: TRBV5-4
j_call: TRBJ2-5
d_call: TRBD2
clone_size: .
cdr3_nt: TGTGCCAGCAGCTTGCAGCGGGGGGCCAAAGAGACCCAGTACTTC
cdr3_aa: CASSLQRGAKETQYF

v_call: TRBV7-2
j_call: TRBJ2-3
d_call: TRBD2
clone_size: once
cdr3_nt: TGTGCCAGCAGCCTGCGACTAGCGGGAGCGGTTGATACGCAGTATTTT
cdr3_aa: CASSLRLAGAVDTQYF

v_call: TRBV7-9
j_call: TRBJ2-2
d_call: .
clone_size: .
cdr3_nt: TGTGCCAGCAGCTTAGTCCCCGCGCGTCCCGGGGAGCTGTTTTTT
cdr3_aa: CASSLVPARPGELFF

v_call: TRBV30
j_call: TRBJ1-5
d_call: .
clone_size: .
cdr3_nt: TGTGCCTGGAGTGGGGCGGATCAGCCCCAGCATTTT
cdr3_aa: CAWSGADQPQHF

v_call: TRBV7-8
j_call: TRBJ2-2
d_call: TRBD2
clone_size: .
cdr3_nt: TGTGCCAGCAGCTCTAGCGGGAGCGGGTTTGAGGCCGGGGAGCTGTTTTTT
cdr3_aa: CASSSSGSGFEAGELFF